This T cell receptor beta chain was observed in a study of blood T cell repertoires in COVID-19. Study information: COVID-19 samples collected from the United States, Italy and Spain covered acute and convalescent phases. PBMCs, B-cell-depleted T cells, or T cells were the source of the cDNA or gDNA that made up the material.

Per germline, CDR1 MNHEY and CDR2 SVGAGI. The CDR3 is made up of 14 amino acids. Trimming removed 6 bases from V and 5 bases from J; junction bases left unmatched: 8. Assay used: immunoSEQ multiplex PCR; TCRdb lists only in-frame clones, some missing. The table records around 200,000 clones, about 83% of them present only once. This rearrangement joins TRBV6-5 to TRBJ2-7; TRBD2 agrees at 9 bases. This clonotype was sampled from a woman in her forties or fifties with acute or convalescent COVID-19. The sequenced sample consisted of peripheral blood. The CDR3 nucleotides read TGTGCCAGCAGACCCCTGGGACTAGCTAACGAGCAGTACTTC. This translates into CASRPLGLANEQYF.